These 24 T cell receptor beta chains came from one sample sequenced in a study of blood T cells in healthy people across ages. A second PCR, run for roughly 7 to 12 cycles, used a sample-barcoded 5' primer plus a J-beta primer mix. TCRdb reanalysed the 5' RACE reads using MiXCR and keeps one entry per CDR3 protein. The repertoire holds some 900,000 distinct CDR3 sequences, with under 30% as singletons. Material: blood. The receptors derive from a woman of 80 years or more in good health.

This clonotype occurred once. A single base separates this from a much larger clone, so it may be a read error. J is TRBJ2-6 and V is TRBV4-1, with D perhaps TRBD1 or TRBD2 (5 bases each). The germline gives CDR1 MGHRA, CDR2 YSYEKL. The CDR3 is 14 amino acids. With 8 bases removed from V and 9 bases from J, the gap between germline ends came to 17 bases. CDR3 region: CASWPPGGSNVLTF. As DNA, the CDR3 is TGCGCCAGCTGGCCGCCTGGGGGAAGCAACGTCCTGACTTTC.

This clonotype occurred a few times. The chain employs TRBV3-1 and TRBJ2-7, with 9 bases matching TRBD2. With V trimmed by 1 base and J by 5 bases, 12 bases remained unmatched. The germline CDR1 and CDR2 sequences are LGHDT and YNNKEL (reference sequence). This CDR3 is 17 amino acids long. Here the CDR3 reads CASSQAGRGGGRNEQYF. The CDR3 DNA reads as TGTGCCAGCAGCCAAGCTGGGCGGGGGGGCGGCCGGAACGAGCAGTACTTC.

This clonotype showed up just a few times. The V and J genes are TRBV7-9 and TRBJ2-1; TRBD1 matches 10 bases. The germline gives CDR1 SEHNR, CDR2 FQNEAQ (reference sequence). This CDR3 is built from 15 residues. Losses at the gene ends were 0 bases for V and 7 bases for J; bases not matched to a gene: 3. As DNA, the CDR3 is TGTGCCAGCAGCTTAGCCGGGACAGGGGAAAATGAGCAGTTCTTC. This sequence encodes CASSLAGTGENEQFF.

The rearrangement joins TRBV19 to TRBJ2-1; the match to TRBD1 covers 9 bases. From germline, CDR1 is LNHDA and CDR2 SQIVND (reference sequence). V gave up 10 bases and J gave up 8 bases; unmatched junction bases: 9. The CDR3 is made up of 13 amino acids. The chain's CDR3 is CATNIGTGYEQFF. CDR3 nucleotides: TGTGCCACTAATATTGGGACAGGGTATGAGCAGTTCTTC. Based on the CDR3 plus reference TRBV19 and TRBJ2-1, the full variable domain is DGGITQSPKYLFRKEGQNVTLSCEQNLNHDAMYWYRQDPGQGLRLIYYSQIVNDFQKGDIAEGYSVSREKKESFPLTVTSAQKNPTAFYLCATNIGTGYEQFFGPGTRLTVL.

On this clonotype itself: A much more abundant neighbour one base away suggests this may be a read error. V gene TRBV20-1 combines with J gene TRBJ2-7, with 8 positions matching TRBD1. From germline, CDR1 is DFQATT and CDR2 SNEGSKA (reference sequence). The CDR3 contains 14 residues. As DNA, the CDR3 is TGCGGTGCTAGAGGGGACAGGAGCTCCTACGAGCAGTACTTC. Translating gives CGARGDRSSYEQYF.

This clonotype was seen at least ten times. J is TRBJ1-2 and V is TRBV7-8, with D perhaps TRBD1 (6 bases). In germline, CDR1 is SGHVS, CDR2 FQNEAQ. The length of the CDR3 is 15 residues. Trimming left V 5 bases short and J 5 bases short, with 18 bases between. CDR3 nucleotide sequence: TGTGCCAGCAGCCAAAGCATAGACAGGAGTTATGGCTACACCTTC. Translating it yields CASSQSIDRSYGYTF.

Only a few counts were recorded for this clonotype. A read error is possible here, since a much larger clone lies one base away. The chain is built from TRBV4-3 and TRBJ2-5; the D gene is possibly TRBD2 (7 bases). CDR1 LGHNA and CDR2 YSLEER come from the germline V gene. V shed 0 bases and J shed 4 bases, with 12 bases lying between them. This CDR3 is built from 15 residues. The CDR3 nucleotides read TGCGCCAGCAGCCAAGAGAGGGGGGGGCTAGAGACCCAGTACTTC. It yields the protein CASSQERGGLETQYF.

Concerning this clonotype: A read error is possible here, since a much larger clone lies one base away. V usage is TRBV20-1 and J usage is TRBJ2-7; maybe TRBD1 (5 bases). The CDR3 covers 13 residues. The germline V gene encodes CDR1 DFQATT and CDR2 SNEGSKA (reference sequence). The chain's CDR3 is CSAKRGRTYGQYF. Written as DNA, the CDR3 is TGCAGTGCTAAAAGGGGCCGGACCTACGGGCAGTACTTC.

This clonotype has ten or more counts. V is TRBV18 and J is TRBJ2-1; D is perhaps TRBD1 (5 bases). Germline V lookup: CDR1 KGHSH, CDR2 LQKENI. The CDR3 has 16 amino acids. Trimming cost V 0 bases and J 0 bases, with 9 bases left between them. The CDR3 loop is CASSPPGHSSYNEQFF. As DNA, the CDR3 is TGTGCCAGCTCACCACCTGGACACAGCTCCTACAATGAGCAGTTCTTC.

This clonotype was counted only a few times. The chain links TRBV7-9 to TRBJ2-2, with 7 bases matching TRBD1. J lost 5 bases, V lost 5 bases, and 8 bases had no gene match. The CDR3 is made up of 15 amino acids. Germline CDR1 is SEHNR and CDR2 is FQNEAQ (reference sequence). The DNA for the CDR3 is TGTGCCAGCAGCCTTGGACAGGTTGGGACCGGGGAGCTGTTTTTT. Translated, it gives CASSLGQVGTGELFF.

This clonotype was counted many times. The chain has TRBV25-1 and TRBJ2-7; D may be TRBD1 or TRBD2 (6 bases each). Germline assignment: CDR1 MGHDK and CDR2 SYGVNS. V was trimmed by 3 bases and J by 4 bases, leaving 19 bases between them. The CDR3 loop spans 16 amino acids. CDR3 nucleotides: TGTGCCAGCAGTGATCAAACAGGGACTCCGCAATACGAGCAGTACTTC. Amino acid sequence: CASSDQTGTPQYEQYF.

Comments on this clonotype: This likely comes from a read error, as the CDR3 has no conserved phenylalanine or tryptophan at its end. The J gene is TRBJ1-1, the V gene TRBV6-1, with no clear D. The V end lost 8 bases, the J end lost 0 bases, and 4 bases lay between the germline ends. This CDR3 has 11 residues. In germline, CDR1 is MNHNS, CDR2 SASEGT. The CDR3 DNA reads TGTGCCAGCGGGGTGAACACTGAAGCTTTCGTT. Its translation is CASGVNTEAFV.

This clonotype was observed a single time. A much larger clone lies one base from this, so it may be a read error. V usage is TRBV7-9 and J usage is TRBJ2-7; D might be TRBD1 or TRBD2, each matching 5 bases. The CDR3 consists of 11 residues. Per the germline V gene, CDR1 is SEHNR and CDR2 is FQNEAQ (reference sequence). CDR3 bases: TGTGTCAGCAGGACAAACGGGGCCCAGTACTTC. This encodes CVSRTNGAQYF. The entire variable domain, with the rest obtained from reference TRBV7-9 and TRBJ2-7, is as follows: DTGVSQNPRHKITKRGQNVTFRCDPISEHNRLYWYRQTLGQGPEFLTYFQNEAQLEKSRLLSDRFSAERPKGSFSTLEIQRTEQGDSAMYLCVSRTNGAQYFGPGTRLTVT.

The chain recombines TRBV15 with TRBJ1-5; 7 bases map to TRBD1. This CDR3 has 16 residues. With 3 bases clipped from V and 5 bases from J, the junction kept 10 bases outside the gene matches. Germline-derived CDR1 and CDR2 are LNHNV and YYDKDF (reference sequence). DNA of the CDR3: TGTGCCACCAGCAGGATCCGGGACAGTAAAGATCAGCCCCAGCATTTT. It yields the protein CATSRIRDSKDQPQHF.

In the case of this clonotype: The final CDR3 position lacks the conserved phenylalanine or tryptophan, pointing to a likely read error. The chain joins TRBV5-1 to TRBJ1-2, with D tentatively TRBD1 (5 bases). The CDR3 has 13 residues. V dropped 1 base and J dropped 4 bases, with 8 bases sitting between them. Germline V CDR1 and CDR2: SGHRS, YFSETQ. The CDR3 is CASSLRGGYGYTV. The CDR3 nucleotides read TGCGCCAGCAGCTTGAGGGGTGGCTATGGCTACACCGTC.

Ten or more counts support this clonotype. The V call is TRBV9, the J call TRBJ1-2, with 7 positions matching TRBD1. The CDR3 covers 14 residues. Unmatched junction bases numbered 5, after V lost 4 bases and J lost 2 bases. From germline, CDR1 is SGDLS and CDR2 YYNGEE. CDR3 in DNA: TGTGCCAGCAGCCCCCCGGGACAGAACTATGGCTACACCTTC. Translated: CASSPPGQNYGYTF. The variable domain in full, with the rest retrieved from reference TRBV9 and TRBJ1-2, is DSGVTQTPKHLITATGQRVTLRCSPRSGDLSVYWYQQSLDQGLQFLIQYYNGEERAKGNILERFSAQQFPDLHSELNLSSLELGDSALYFCASSPPGQNYGYTFGSGTRLTVV.

Comments on this clonotype: Since a much larger clone is just one base distant, this may be a read error. The chain is built from TRBV5-1 and TRBJ2-1, with D perhaps matching TRBD2 (6 bases). Germline V CDR1 and CDR2: SGHRS, YFSETQ. The CDR3 runs to 15 residues. V lost 0 bases to trimming and J lost 4 bases, with 11 bases between them. The CDR3 nucleotides read TGCGCCAGCAGCTTGGGGTCAGGGAGGTACAATGAGCAGTTCTTC. Amino acids: CASSLGSGRYNEQFF.

This clonotype was found many times. The CDR3 sequence is CSAVTPEQYF. In DNA, the CDR3 is TGCAGTGCCGTGACCCCCGAGCAGTACTTC. The rearrangement joins TRBV20-1 to TRBJ2-7; D remains unclear. Germline-derived CDR1 and CDR2 are DFQATT and SNEGSKA (reference sequence). The V end lost 6 bases, the J end lost 6 bases, and 9 bases lay between the germline ends. The CDR3 sequence is 10 residues long.

This clonotype showed up many times. The chain carries TRBV4-2 and TRBJ2-3, with 12 bases aligning to TRBD2. The CDR3 has 18 amino acids. V shed 2 bases, J shed 0 bases, and the junction held 6 bases outside the gene matches. The V gene's germline CDR1 is LGHNA and CDR2 YNFKEQ. CDR3 protein: CASSQPSGGAPSTDTQYF. As DNA, the CDR3 is TGTGCCAGCAGCCAACCTAGCGGGGGGGCCCCTAGCACAGATACGCAGTATTTT.

This clonotype was observed at least ten times. V usage is TRBV7-9 and J usage is TRBJ2-7; TRBD1 matches at 7 bases. With V trimmed by 3 bases and J by 5 bases, 7 bases remained unmatched. This CDR3 region has 14 residues. Germline assignment: CDR1 SEHNR and CDR2 FQNEAQ (reference sequence). The chain's CDR3 is CASSFPGTANEQYF. CDR3 DNA: TGTGCCAGCAGCTTTCCCGGGACAGCCAACGAGCAGTACTTC. The full variable domain, its missing parts supplied by reference TRBV7-9 and TRBJ2-7, is DTGVSQNPRHKITKRGQNVTFRCDPISEHNRLYWYRQTLGQGPEFLTYFQNEAQLEKSRLLSDRFSAERPKGSFSTLEIQRTEQGDSAMYLCASSFPGTANEQYFGPGTRLTVT.

This clonotype occurred many times. The chain combines TRBV7-9 with TRBJ1-6; the D is unclear. There are 16 residues in the CDR3. Germline loops: CDR1 SEHNR, CDR2 FQNEAQ (reference sequence). Trimming removed 3 bases from V and 7 bases from J, with 16 bases in between. The CDR3 DNA reads TGTGCCAGCAGCTTCCGTGGTGGCTTGCGGAATTCACCCCTCCACTTT. It translates to CASSFRGGLRNSPLHF. The full variable domain, completed using reference TRBV7-9 and TRBJ1-6, is DTGVSQNPRHKITKRGQNVTFRCDPISEHNRLYWYRQTLGQGPEFLTYFQNEAQLEKSRLLSDRFSAERPKGSFSTLEIQRTEQGDSAMYLCASSFRGGLRNSPLHFGNGTRLTVT.

This clonotype was counted once. Given the absence of the conserved phenylalanine or tryptophan at the CDR3 end, a read error is likely. No DNA is shown, since the ends of the CDR3 on it are uncertain; the CDR3 is the one TCRdb lists. The rearrangement joins TRBV2 to TRBJ1-2; the table's D gene call, TRBD1, was not cross checked with the DNA. The CDR3 spans 15 amino acids, including both terminal residues. Looked up from germline, CDR1 is SNHLY and CDR2 is FYNNEI. The CDR3 is CASSANRDRMYGYSC.

This clonotype was seen at least ten times. The chain employs TRBV4-2 and TRBJ2-3; 9 positions match TRBD1. This CDR3 contains 15 residues. V lost 6 bases and J lost 3; bases outside the gene matches: 7. Germline lookup yields CDR1 LGHNA and CDR2 YNFKEQ. CDR3 region: CASSRDRGITDTQYF. In DNA, the CDR3 is TGTGCCAGCAGTCGAGACAGGGGGATTACAGATACGCAGTATTTT.

This clonotype has at least ten counts. The chain is built from TRBV7-2 and TRBJ2-7; TRBD1 or TRBD2 may be the D gene (5 bases each). There are 14 residues in the CDR3. The germline V and J ends were trimmed by 6 bases and 7 bases, with 19 bases remaining between them. In germline, CDR1 is SGHTA, CDR2 FQGNSA. Written as DNA, the CDR3 is TGTGCCAGCAGGGCGTCGGGGCATATGGGGGAGCAGTACTTC. Encoded protein: CASRASGHMGEQYF.